The 2 T cell receptor beta chains in this list originate from one sample, sequenced in a study of T cell responses to AZD1222 COVID-19 vaccine (dated by TCRdb to the early 2020s). The library came from the immunoSEQ multiplex PCR assay. TCRdb holds this immuneACCESS table with in-frame rearrangements only. Some clones are missing; in checked studies, unresolved V genes explain under half, and the rest has no known cause. The sample table holds 150,000 to 200,000 clones, of which roughly 92% were seen once. The ten largest clones capture about 1.7% of the sample. Explained via the paper, the time point label denotes: about 28 days (+/-7) after the second vaccine dose. Material: peripheral blood, obtained 28 days after the second AZD1222 dose. The source is an adult who received the AZD1222 COVID-19 vaccine.

The rearrangement uses TRBV4-3 and TRBJ1-2; the D is unclear. Between the trimmed V and J ends, which lost 2 bases and 4 bases, there was a span of 14 bases. The CDR3 length is 15 residues. Germline-derived CDR1 and CDR2 are LGHNA and YSLEER. The CDR3 sequence: CASSQYSGTSYGYTF. The DNA for the CDR3 is TGCGCCAGCAGCCAATACTCAGGAACCTCCTATGGCTACACCTTC.

The J gene is TRBJ1-2, the V gene TRBV7-2; no firm D call. The CDR3 consists of 15 residues. The V end lost 1 base, the J end lost 6 bases, and 15 bases lay between the germline ends. CDR1 is SGHTA, CDR2 FQGNSA, per germline. CDR3 DNA sequence: TGTGCCAGCAGCTTAGGTTTCGGACCTAATGATGGCTACACCTTC. It specifies CASSLGFGPNDGYTF.